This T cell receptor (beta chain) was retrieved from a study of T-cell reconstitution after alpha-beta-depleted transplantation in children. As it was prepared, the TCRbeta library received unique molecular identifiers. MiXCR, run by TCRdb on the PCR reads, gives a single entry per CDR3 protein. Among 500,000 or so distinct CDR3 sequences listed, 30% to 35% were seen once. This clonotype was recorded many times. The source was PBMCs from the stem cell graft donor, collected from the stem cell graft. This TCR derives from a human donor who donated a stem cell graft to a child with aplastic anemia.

The CDR3 sequence: CASSPGLAGVEDTQYF. CDR3 nucleotides: TGTGCCAGCAGCCCGGGACTAGCGGGAGTTGAAGATACGCAGTATTTT. The J gene is TRBJ2-3, the V gene TRBV7-7; 14 nucleotides match TRBD2. The CDR3 has 16 amino acids. Trimming cost V 5 bases and J 5 bases; bases outside gene matches: 6. Germline-derived CDR1 and CDR2 are SSHAT and FNYEAQ (reference sequence).